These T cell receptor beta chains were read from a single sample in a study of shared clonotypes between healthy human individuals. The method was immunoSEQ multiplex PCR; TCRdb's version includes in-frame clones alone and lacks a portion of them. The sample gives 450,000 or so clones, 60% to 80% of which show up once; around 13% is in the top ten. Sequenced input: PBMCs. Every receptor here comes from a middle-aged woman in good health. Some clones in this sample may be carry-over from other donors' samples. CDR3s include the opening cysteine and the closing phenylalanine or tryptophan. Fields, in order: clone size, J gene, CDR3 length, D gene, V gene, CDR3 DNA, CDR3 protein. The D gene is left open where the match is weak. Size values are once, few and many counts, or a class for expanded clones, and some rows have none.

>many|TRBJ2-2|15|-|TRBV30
TGTGCCTGGAGTGTTCAGGGCAGGGAGGCCGGGGAGCTGTTTTTT
CAWSVQGREAGELFF
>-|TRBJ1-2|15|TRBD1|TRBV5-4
TGTGCCAGCAGCTTGGCAGCAGGGGGCGTCTATGGCTACACCTTC
CASSLAAGGVYGYTF
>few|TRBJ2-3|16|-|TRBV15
TGTGCCACCAGCAGAGATCTCAGCGGGAGCACAGATACGCAGTATTTT
CATSRDLSGSTDTQYF
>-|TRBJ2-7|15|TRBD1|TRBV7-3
TGTGCCAGCAGCTCCACAGGGGGCCCGTCCTACGAGCAGTACTTC
CASSSTGGPSYEQYF
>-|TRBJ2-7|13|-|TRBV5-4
TGTGCCAGCAGCCCCTGGGACCTCCGGGAGCAGTACTTC
CASSPWDLREQYF
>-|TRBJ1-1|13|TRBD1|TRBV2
TGTGCCAGCCTACAGGGGGCGAACACTGAAGCTTTCTTT
CASLQGANTEAFF
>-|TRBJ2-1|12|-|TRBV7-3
TGTGCCAGCAGCTCCAACTACAATGAGCAGTTCTTC
CASSSNYNEQFF
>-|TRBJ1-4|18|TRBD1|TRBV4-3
TGCGCCAGCAGCCAAGAAGGGAGGACAGGAGCAACTAATGAAAAACTGTTTTTT
CASSQEGRTGATNEKLFF
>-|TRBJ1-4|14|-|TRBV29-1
TGCAGCGGACGGGTCTCCGGGGGAGATGAAAAACTGTTTTTT
CSGRVSGGDEKLFF
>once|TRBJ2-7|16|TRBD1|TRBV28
TGTGCCAGCAGTTCCCACCAGGGGGCCCTTCTCTACGAGCAGTACTTC
CASSSHQGALLYEQYF
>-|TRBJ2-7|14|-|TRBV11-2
TGTGCCAGCAGGTCGCTAGCGAACTCCTACGAGCAGTACTTC
CASRSLANSYEQYF
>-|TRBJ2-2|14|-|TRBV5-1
TGCGCCAGCAGCTCGGCCCCAAGGACCGGGGAGCTGTTTTTT
CASSSAPRTGELFF
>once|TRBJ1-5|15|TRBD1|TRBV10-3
TGTGCCATCAGTGAGAGGGGACAGGGGGAACAGCCCCAGCATTTT
CAISERGQGEQPQHF
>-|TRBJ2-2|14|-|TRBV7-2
TGTGCCAGCAGCTTAAATGCTGCTGCCGGGGAGCTGTTTTTT
CASSLNAAAGELFF
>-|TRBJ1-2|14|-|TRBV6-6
TGTGCCAGCAGTTACTGGGGACGTCTAGGCGGCTACACCTTC
CASSYWGRLGGYTF
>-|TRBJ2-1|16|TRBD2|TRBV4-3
TGCGCCAGCAGCCAAGCCCTAGCGGGAGGGGTCAATGAGCAGTTCTTC
CASSQALAGGVNEQFF
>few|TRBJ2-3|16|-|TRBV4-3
TGCGCCAGCAGCCCATCGATCGGGAGTGGGGCAGATACGCAGTATTTT
CASSPSIGSGADTQYF
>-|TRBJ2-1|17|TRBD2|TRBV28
TGTGCCAGCAGTCCCTCCGGTCGCGGGAGCCCCTACAATGAGCAGTTCTTC
CASSPSGRGSPYNEQFF
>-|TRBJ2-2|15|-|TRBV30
TGTGCCTGGAGTCCCGGAGGGCCGGTCACCGGGGAGCTGTTTTTT
CAWSPGGPVTGELFF
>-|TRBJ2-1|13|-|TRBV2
TGTGCCAGCAAGCGGACTCGCTACAATGAGCAGTTCTTC
CASKRTRYNEQFF
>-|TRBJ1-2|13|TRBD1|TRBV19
TGTGCCAGTGGGGACAGCGCCTTTTATGGCTACACCTTC
CASGDSAFYGYTF
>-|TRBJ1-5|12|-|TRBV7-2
TGTGCCAGCAGCCTCGGGGGTCAGCCCCAGCATTTT
CASSLGGQPQHF
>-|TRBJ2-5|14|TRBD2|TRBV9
TGTGCCAGCAGCGTAGCGGCTAGCGGAGAGACCCAGTACTTC
CASSVAASGETQYF
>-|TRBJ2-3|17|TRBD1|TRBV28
TGTGCCAGCAGTTTTGATCGGGACAGGGGGAGCACAGATACGCAGTATTTT
CASSFDRDRGSTDTQYF
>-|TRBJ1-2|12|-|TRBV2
TGTGCCAGCTCACAGGCTAACTATGGCTACACCTTC
CASSQANYGYTF
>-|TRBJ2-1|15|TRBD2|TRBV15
TGTGCCACCAGCCGGAGCGGGAGGGCCTCTGGCGAGCAGTTCTTC
CATSRSGRASGEQFF
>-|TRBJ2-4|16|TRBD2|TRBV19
TGTGCCAGTAGCCCACGAGGACTAGCGGGAGAAAACATTCAGTACTTC
CASSPRGLAGENIQYF
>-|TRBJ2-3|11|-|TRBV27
TGTGCCAGCGGATTCGGTTATACGCAGTATTTT
CASGFGYTQYF
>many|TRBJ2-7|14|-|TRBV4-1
TGCGCCAGCAGCCAAGGGGGAGAGGGACACGAGCAGTACTTC
CASSQGGEGHEQYF
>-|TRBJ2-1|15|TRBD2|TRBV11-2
TGTGCCAGCAGCGGACTAGCGGGAAAGTACAATGAGCAGTTCTTC
CASSGLAGKYNEQFF
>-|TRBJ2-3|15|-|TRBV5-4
TGTGCCAGCAAACTCGGGGGCAAAAGCACAGATACGCAGTATTTT
CASKLGGKSTDTQYF
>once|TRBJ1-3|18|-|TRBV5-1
TGCGCCAGCAGCCCTCGGTTGAGGGGCGCAGGATTTGGAAACACCATATATTTT
CASSPRLRGAGFGNTIYF
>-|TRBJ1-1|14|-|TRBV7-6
TGTGCCAGCAGCTTAAGCAGGGGAGGGACTGAAGCTTTCTTT
CASSLSRGGTEAFF
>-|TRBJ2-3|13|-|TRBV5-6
TGTGCCAGCAGCTTGGGGAGCACAGATACGCAGTATTTT
CASSLGSTDTQYF
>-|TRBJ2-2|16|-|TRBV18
TGTGCCAGCTCCCCTCGGGCGCCCGCGAACACCGGGGAGCTGTTTTTT
CASSPRAPANTGELFF
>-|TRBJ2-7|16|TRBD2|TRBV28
TGTGCCAGCAGCCCCCTGGGTACTAGCGGGCGACACGAGCAGTACTTC
CASSPLGTSGRHEQYF
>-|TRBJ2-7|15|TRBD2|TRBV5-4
TGTGCCAGCAGCTTGGCTAGCGGGACGGACTACGAGCAGTACTTC
CASSLASGTDYEQYF
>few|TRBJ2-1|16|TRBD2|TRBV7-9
TGTGCCAGCAGCTTAGCGCTCGCGGGAGCATACAATGAGCAGTTCTTC
CASSLALAGAYNEQFF
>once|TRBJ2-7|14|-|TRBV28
TGTGCCAGCACCATTGCGGGGGCCTCCTACGAGCAGTACTTC
CASTIAGASYEQYF
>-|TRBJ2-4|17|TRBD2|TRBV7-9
TGTGCCAGCAGCAGCGGACTAGCGGGGGTAGCCAAAAACATTCAGTACTTC
CASSSGLAGVAKNIQYF
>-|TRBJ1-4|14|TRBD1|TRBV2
TGTGCCAGCGTACAACAGGGGGCGCAGGAAAAACTGTTTTTT
CASVQQGAQEKLFF
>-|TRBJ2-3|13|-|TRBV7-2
TGTGCCAGCAGCTTAGGGCTCCAAGATACGCAGTATTTT
CASSLGLQDTQYF
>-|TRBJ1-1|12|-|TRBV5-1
TGCGCCAGCAGGTGGGGGACCACTGAAGCTTTCTTT
CASRWGTTEAFF
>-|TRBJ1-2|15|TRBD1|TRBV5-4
TGTGCCAGCAGCCCTGACAGGGCCCGTAGGGATGGCTACACCTTC
CASSPDRARRDGYTF
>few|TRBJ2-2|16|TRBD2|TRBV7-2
TGTGCCAGCAGCTTATTAGGACTAGCAGGCACCGGGGAGCTGTTTTTT
CASSLLGLAGTGELFF
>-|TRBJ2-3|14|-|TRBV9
TGTGCCAGCAGCGTAGTGGGAGACACAGATACGCAGTATTTT
CASSVVGDTDTQYF
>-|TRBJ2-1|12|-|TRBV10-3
TGTGCCATCAGTGAAGGGGAAGGTGAGCAGTTCTTC
CAISEGEGEQFF
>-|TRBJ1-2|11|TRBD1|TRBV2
TGTGCAAGCGGGGAGGGGGCAGGCTACACCTTC
CASGEGAGYTF
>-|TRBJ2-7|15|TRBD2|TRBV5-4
TGTGCCAGCAGCTTGGATGGCGGGAGGGCCCACGAGCAGTACTTC
CASSLDGGRAHEQYF
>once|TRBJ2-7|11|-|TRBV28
TGTGCCAGCAGTTTCGGGACAGAGCAGTACTTC
CASSFGTEQYF
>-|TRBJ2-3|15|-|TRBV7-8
TGTGCCAGCAGCTCCATGGGCGGTAGCACAGATACGCAGTATTTT
CASSSMGGSTDTQYF
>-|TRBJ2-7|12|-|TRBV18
TGTGCCAGCTCCCCTAGCTCCTACGAGCAGTACTTC
CASSPSSYEQYF